This TCR beta chain was sequenced during a study of Tregs in tolerant kidney transplant recipients (dated by TCRdb to between 2018 and 2021). For the study in its entirety: Additional Treg samples were obtained from an approximately 3-day mixed lymphocyte reaction with belatacept, in some cases followed by an approximately 5-day donor restimulation, before recipient CD4+CD25+CD127- cells were sorted. Antibodies distinguished recipient from donor cells when sorting primary belatacept mixed lymphocyte reaction cultures. The study used TCRbeta sequencing to identify donor-specific regulatory T cells before combined kidney and bone marrow transplantation, then tracked those cells after transplant. TCRbeta repertoire sequencing was used in a few healthy controls to compare several methods for expanding Tregs specific for an allogeneic donor.

Blood from healthy controls was obtained either from healthy volunteers or as purchased buffy coats. Healthy control blood was separated into PBMCs by Ficoll density gradient and cryopreserved, and patient PBMCs were collected both before and after transplant. The research as a whole found: Expanding Tregs with activated donor B cells appeared to identify the most biologically relevant and donor-specific TCRbeta repertoire. Biological reproducibility was not directly assessed, although technical replication error appeared to be minimal. Because the study included only a small number of patients, the results must be confirmed in larger populations and under other immunosuppression protocols.

Genomic DNA was extracted from sorted cells with the QIAGEN DNeasy Blood and Tissue Kit for TCRbeta CDR3 sequencing. High-throughput TCRbeta CDR3 sequencing was carried out commercially through immunoSEQ, with PCR amplification with bias correction and internal controls included. As for the authors' bioinformatics: A unique productive TCRbeta sequence was defined by the CDR3 nucleotide sequence when primers matched, and otherwise by the CDR3 amino acid sequence together with the Vbeta and Jbeta genes. Donor-reactive sequences were defined as at least 5-fold expanded in CFSE-low cells versus unstimulated cells, with frequency of at least 0.01% in CFSE-low cells. Repertoire divergence was quantified by Jensen-Shannon divergence using the top 100 TCRbeta sequences ranked by frequency. For samples with multiple sequencing runs, sorting error was corrected separately for each run before the runs were pooled. TCRdb provides this immuneACCESS table in a form limited to in-frame rearrangements. Some clones are lacking; in checked studies, under half of them reflect an unresolved V gene, and why the rest are absent is not known. V, J and clone size are taken as reported in that table, and D and trimming were inferred from the DNA itself. Here the sample has roughly 16,000 clones; around 60% occur a single time. The biggest ten clones account for approximately 3% of the sample.

On this clone: Its antigen remains unidentified. Per-nucleotide qualities are absent, and no much larger clonotype sits a single base away.

This clonotype was sampled from a human donor in good health. The sequenced material came from Tregs from blood cultured with allogeneic cells.

The DNA sequence follows: TGTGCCAGCAGTTGGACAGGAGAGAATAATTCACCCCTCCACTTT. Translated, this gives CASSWTGENNSPLHF. The chain uses TRBV6-5 and TRBJ1-6; 7 bases in the middle match TRBD1. CDR3 length: 15 amino acids, cysteine to phenylalanine. Of all the DNA, just the CDR3 is kept, 45 bases in frame from base 1. Taken from the germline V gene, the CDR1 and CDR2 loops are MNHEY and SVGAGI. Ends trimmed: V by 4 bases, J by 5 bases; bases unmatched to a gene: 5.